Listed below are T cell receptor beta chains from one sample, sequenced in a study of blood T cells in healthy people across ages. TCRdb passed the 5' RACE reads through MiXCR, listing each CDR3 protein once. This table has about 680,000 distinct CDR3 sequences, over 45% appearing once. The sample taken for sequencing was blood. These receptors originate from an older woman in good health. The CDR3 runs from the conserved cysteine through the conserved F or W. The order of the fields is clone size, J gene, V gene, D gene, CDR3 DNA, CDR3 protein. A D gene is named only where the DNA matches it firmly. Clone size is shown for a subset of rows, as once, few, many or a class of expanded clone.

few | TRBJ2-1 | TRBV4-3 | TRBD1 | TGCGCCAGCAGCCAAGATGGGACAGGGAATAATGAGCAGTTCTTC | CASSQDGTGNNEQFF
. | TRBJ2-1 | TRBV7-9 | . | TGTTCCAGCAACGCAGGGGGGTTGGATGAGCAGTTCTTC | CSSNAGGLDEQFF
. | TRBJ2-6 | TRBV5-1 | . | TGCGCCAGCAGCTCAGGAGCCTCTGGGGCCAACGTCCTGACTTTC | CASSSGASGANVLTF
. | TRBJ2-1 | TRBV29-1 | . | TGCAGCGTTGTCCCCCGGGTCACAGATACGCAGTTCTTC | CSVVPRVTDTQFF
. | TRBJ2-5 | TRBV25-1 | TRBD2 | TGTGCCAGCGGCAAGCGGGGGGGTCAAGAGACCCAGTACTTC | CASGKRGGQETQYF
. | TRBJ2-7 | TRBV3-1 | . | TGTGCCAGCAGCCTACCGGGACTGGCCTACGAGCAGTACTTC | CASSLPGLAYEQYF
. | TRBJ2-1 | TRBV20-1 | . | TGCAGTGCTAGAGATCAGGGGCGGGGTTCCTACAATGAGCAGTTCTTC | CSARDQGRGSYNEQFF
. | TRBJ2-5 | TRBV6-1 | TRBD2 | TGTGCCAGCAGACCTACTAGCGGGAGACTCCAAGAGACCCAGTACTTC | CASRPTSGRLQETQYF
few | TRBJ2-7 | TRBV12-3/TRBV12-4 | TRBD2 | TGTGCCAGCAGTTCGATCATCGGACTAGCGGGAGGGGAAGAGCAGTACTTC | CASSSIIGLAGGEEQYF
. | TRBJ1-6 | TRBV5-4 | TRBD1 | TGTGCCAGCAGCCTCGACAGGGGGCAGTCACCCCTCCACTTT | CASSLDRGQSPLHF
few | TRBJ2-7 | TRBV20-1 | TRBD2 | TGCAGTGCTGAAACTAGCGGGGGAACTAACTACGAGCAGTACTTC | CSAETSGGTNYEQYF
. | TRBJ1-2 | TRBV28 | . | TGTGCCAGCAGTTTATGGACAGATAAAAACTATGGCTACACCTTC | CASSLWTDKNYGYTF
. | TRBJ2-1 | TRBV5-1 | TRBD1 | TGCGCCAGCAGCTTGGGGCCACAGGGGGAGCAGTTCTTC | CASSLGPQGEQFF
. | TRBJ2-1 | TRBV4-2 | TRBD2 | TGTGCCAGCAGCCAAGTGACTAGCGGGGCCGCTTGGGAGCAGTTCTTC | CASSQVTSGAAWEQFF
. | TRBJ2-1 | TRBV7-2 | . | TGTGCCAGCAGCCCTTTAGCTCGGGCTGTGTGGGGTGAGCAGTTCTTC | CASSPLARAVWGEQFF
few | TRBJ2-7 | TRBV20-1 | . | TGCAGTGCTAGTAGCAGGGTCAACTACGAGCAGTACTTC | CSASSRVNYEQYF
. | TRBJ2-1 | TRBV10-3 | . | TGTGCCATCAGTGACGGGGCTACCAATGAGCAGTTCTTC | CAISDGATNEQFF
many | TRBJ2-7 | TRBV20-1 | . | TGCAGTGCTAGAGGGGGGACCGCCCTCTACGAGCAGTACTTC | CSARGGTALYEQYF
. | TRBJ1-3 | TRBV10-3 | . | TGTGCCATCAACCAGGGATCTGGAAACACCATATATTTT | CAINQGSGNTIYF
few | TRBJ1-4 | TRBV6-6 | . | TGTGCCAGCAGTTATGGGGGGCGGGCAACTAATGAAAAACTGTTTTTT | CASSYGGRATNEKLFF
. | TRBJ2-1 | TRBV6-1 | TRBD2 | TGTGCCAGCAAAGCTAGCGGGAGGCATGAGCAGTTCTTC | CASKASGRHEQFF
. | TRBJ2-1 | TRBV13 | . | TGTGCCAGCAGTTTGGGACGACCGACGGTCAATGAGCAGTTCTTC | CASSLGRPTVNEQFF
. | TRBJ1-1 | TRBV7-9 | . | TGTGCCAGCAGCTCTGGGGTTTCGTACACTGAAGCTTTCTTT | CASSSGVSYTEAFF
. | TRBJ2-1 | TRBV6-2/TRBV6-3 | TRBD1 | TGTGCCAGCTTCCCCCGGGACAGGGGGCAGGGTGAGCAGTTCTTC | CASFPRDRGQGEQFF
. | TRBJ1-4 | TRBV29-1 | . | TGCAGCGTAACAGAACCAAATGAAAGACTGTTTTTT | CSVTEPNERLFF
. | TRBJ2-3 | TRBV5-1 | . | TGCGCCAGCAGCTCCGCCTCCGGGGCCCCAGATACGCAGTATTTT | CASSSASGAPDTQYF
. | TRBJ1-1 | TRBV2 | . | TGTGCCAGCAGTGAATATCAGTTGAAGAACACTGAAGCTTTCTTT | CASSEYQLKNTEAFF
many | TRBJ2-7 | TRBV7-2 | TRBD2 | TGTGCCAGCAGCTTAAGGGCTAGCGGGAACTACGAGCAGTACTTC | CASSLRASGNYEQYF
. | TRBJ2-3 | TRBV25-1 | TRBD2 | TGTGCCAGCAGTGAATGGAGTAGCGGGAGATATCTCACAGATACGCAGTATTTT | CASSEWSSGRYLTDTQYF
. | TRBJ2-7 | TRBV3-1 | . | TGTGCCAGCAGCCAAGACGGCAGGGGAAATTCCTACGAGCAGTACTTC | CASSQDGRGNSYEQYF
. | TRBJ1-2 | TRBV7-9 | TRBD1 | TGTGCCAGCAGCTTCTCTGACAGGGGTGAAGGCTACACCTTC | CASSFSDRGEGYTF
. | TRBJ1-6 | TRBV7-2 | . | TGTGCCAGCAGCTTAGTTCCCGGCAATTTGTCACCCCTCCACTTT | CASSLVPGNLSPLHF
. | TRBJ2-1 | TRBV29-1 | TRBD1 | TGCAGCGTTGTTCAACAGGGGAGTTACAATGAGCAGTTCTTC | CSVVQQGSYNEQFF
. | TRBJ2-7 | TRBV9 | . | TGTGCCAGCAGCGCAGGACTCGGTCGCGAGCAGTACTTC | CASSAGLGREQYF
. | TRBJ2-7 | TRBV20-1 | TRBD2 | TGCAGTGCTAGAGATGTCACTAGCGGGAGCTACGAGCAGTACTTC | CSARDVTSGSYEQYF
. | TRBJ1-1 | TRBV11-2 | . | TGTGCCAGCACCCTAACGGACGGGCGTGAAGCTTTCTTT | CASTLTDGREAFF
. | TRBJ2-1 | TRBV6-2/TRBV6-3 | TRBD2 | TGTGCCAGCTGCGCTAGCGGGAGGGCCAACAATGAGCAGTTCTTC | CASCASGRANNEQFF
. | TRBJ2-3 | TRBV6-5 | TRBD1 | TGTGCCAGCAGTTACGTGCCCGGGACAGGGGTCCGAGATACGCAGTATTTT | CASSYVPGTGVRDTQYF
few | TRBJ1-6 | TRBV20-1 | TRBD1 | TGCAGTGCTAGGCGGACAGGTCTTATTTCACCCCTCCACTTT | CSARRTGLISPLHF
few | TRBJ2-5 | TRBV20-1 | . | TGCAGTGCCATAGGGGCCATTCCCCAGGAGACCCAGTACTTC | CSAIGAIPQETQYF
few | TRBJ2-3 | TRBV11-3 | TRBD2 | TGTGCCAGCAGCGCCGGGACTAGCGGGACGACAGATACGCAGTATTTT | CASSAGTSGTTDTQYF
few | TRBJ1-5 | TRBV25-1 | . | TGTGCCAGCAGTGAAGGAAGTTGGCAGGAATATCAGCCCCAGCATTTT | CASSEGSWQEYQPQHF
. | TRBJ2-7 | TRBV7-9 | . | TGTGCCAGCAGCTTAGACAGGGATGAGTACTTC | CASSLDRDEYF
. | TRBJ2-7 | TRBV28 | . | TGTGCCAGCAGTTTAACCGACAGGGAGGCCCTTGGGCAGTACTTC | CASSLTDREALGQYF
. | TRBJ2-2 | TRBV7-2 | . | TGTGCCAGCAGTCCCCCGGGACGGAACACCGGGGAGCTGTTTTTT | CASSPPGRNTGELFF
many | TRBJ2-7 | TRBV29-1 | TRBD2 | TGCAGCGTTGAAGGACTAGCGGGAGGCGAGCAGTACTTC | CSVEGLAGGEQYF
. | TRBJ1-1 | TRBV6-1 | . | TGTGCCAGCAGGAGGGCGGACGCTGAAGCTTTCTTT | CASRRADAEAFF
. | TRBJ2-1 | TRBV24-1 | TRBD1 | TGTGCCACCAGTGATGCCGGGACAGGAACGAATGAGCAGTTCTTC | CATSDAGTGTNEQFF
. | TRBJ1-6 | TRBV11-2 | . | TGTGCCAGCAGCTTAACAGCGGATTCGCCCCTCCACTTT | CASSLTADSPLHF